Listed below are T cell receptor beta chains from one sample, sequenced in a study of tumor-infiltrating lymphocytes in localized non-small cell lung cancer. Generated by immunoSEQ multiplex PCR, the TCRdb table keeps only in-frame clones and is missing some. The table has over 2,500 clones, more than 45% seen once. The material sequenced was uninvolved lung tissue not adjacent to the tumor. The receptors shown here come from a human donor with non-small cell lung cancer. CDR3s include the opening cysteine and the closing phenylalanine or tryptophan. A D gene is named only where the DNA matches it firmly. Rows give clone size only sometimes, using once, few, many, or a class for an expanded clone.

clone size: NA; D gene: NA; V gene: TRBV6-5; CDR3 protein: CASSSPGQTHNEQFF
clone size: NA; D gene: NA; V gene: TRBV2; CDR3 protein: CASSEQPVKRGRQFF
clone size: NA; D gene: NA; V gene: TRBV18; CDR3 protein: CASSKTPATFADTQYF
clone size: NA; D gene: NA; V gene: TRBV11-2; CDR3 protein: CASSRGPSYGYTF
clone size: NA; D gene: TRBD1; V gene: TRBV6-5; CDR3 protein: CASSSDRGGNEQYF
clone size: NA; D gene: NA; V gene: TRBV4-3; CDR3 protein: CASSHPDSPYGYTF
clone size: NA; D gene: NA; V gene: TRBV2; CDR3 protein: CASSEGLGYGYTF
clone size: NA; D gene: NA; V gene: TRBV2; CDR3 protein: CASGNRPLGANVLTF
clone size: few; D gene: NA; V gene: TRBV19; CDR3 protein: CASSDQGPQPQHF
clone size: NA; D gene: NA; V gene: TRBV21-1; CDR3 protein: CASSNNTGELFF
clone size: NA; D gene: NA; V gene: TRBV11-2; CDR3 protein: CASGYNYGYTF